Listed below are T cell receptor beta chains from one sample, sequenced in a study of cytomegalovirus exposure and HLA in healthy donors. The assay was immunoSEQ multiplex PCR, and TCRdb's table has in-frame clones only and misses some. The sample has approximately 110,000 clones; approximately 80% are singletons. The sequenced material came from PBMCs. The receptors shown here come from a woman younger than 30 in good health and CMV-seronegative. The conserved cysteine and the conserved F or W are not part of the CDR3 here.

j_gene	v_gene	CDR3aa
TRBJ2-3	TRBV4-1	ASSQDPPSGSWADTQY
TRBJ2-7	TRBV5-4	ASSLKQGAYEQY
TRBJ2-2	TRBV18	ASFFALSGTNTGELF
TRBJ1-2	TRBV19	ASSIPQAGGNGYT
TRBJ1-1	TRBV20-1	SAGDRLEAF
TRBJ1-1	TRBV11-3	ASSFQGAMNTEAF
TRBJ2-1	TRBV10-2	ASSPTSGSYNEQF
TRBJ1-6	TRBV15	ATSRRTGSWSPLH
TRBJ2-1	TRBV7-2	ASSTGGELSYNEQF
TRBJ1-1	TRBV4-1	ASSQEVRGTEAF
TRBJ2-3	TRBV29-1	SVVVSSGRTDTQY
TRBJ1-4	TRBV19	ASREGVSNEKLF
TRBJ1-4	TRBV6-5	ASRRQGGGEKLF
TRBJ2-4	TRBV5-1	ASSEEGMSIQY
TRBJ2-2	TRBV2	ASSGQTNTGELF
TRBJ2-5	TRBV28	ASSKSGQGKGETQY
TRBJ2-6	TRBV5-1	ASSLEVQGSGANVLT
TRBJ1-2	TRBV4-2	ASSQAHGQGDYGYT
TRBJ2-2	TRBV9	ASSVGLAGRSGELF
TRBJ1-2	TRBV29-1	SVDDGYT
TRBJ2-5	TRBV29-1	SVGSAGLETQY
TRBJ1-1	TRBV11-3	ASSFLTGSTEAF
TRBJ2-2	TRBV5-6	ASSKPGGDFTGELF
TRBJ2-1	TRBV11-3	ASSLQGLADNEQF
TRBJ2-3	TRBV15	ATSIRGGQSTDTQY
TRBJ1-1	TRBV6-5	ASSYAGGLNTEAF
TRBJ1-4	TRBV4-1	ASSLQGEREKLF
TRBJ2-1	TRBV6-1	ASSALAANEQF
TRBJ2-4	TRBV5-1	ASSPETGGPKNIQY
TRBJ2-2	TRBV27	ASSLTDRATGELF
TRBJ2-1	TRBV4-1	ASSRRRDWSSYNEQF
TRBJ2-1	TRBV20-1	SAPRGNEQF
TRBJ2-3	TRBV20-1	SAAGDTQY
TRBJ1-1	TRBV13	ASSLGATEAF
TRBJ1-2	TRBV28	ATRRDINYGYT
TRBJ2-1	TRBV5-1	ASSRISGTVYNEQF
TRBJ1-1	TRBV11-2	ASSLVGGPKAF
TRBJ1-1	TRBV25-1	ASRATGIPEAF
.	TRBV9	ASSVKQGELF
TRBJ2-7	TRBV9	ASKGQNSYEQY
TRBJ2-1	TRBV11-3	ASSLGGQVTYNEQF
TRBJ2-4	TRBV28	ASSGNRGTKNIQY
TRBJ1-5	TRBV27	ASSPLDRGSNQPQH
TRBJ1-4	TRBV13	ASSVTGVGEKLF
TRBJ1-2	TRBV2	AEGRVRGYGYT